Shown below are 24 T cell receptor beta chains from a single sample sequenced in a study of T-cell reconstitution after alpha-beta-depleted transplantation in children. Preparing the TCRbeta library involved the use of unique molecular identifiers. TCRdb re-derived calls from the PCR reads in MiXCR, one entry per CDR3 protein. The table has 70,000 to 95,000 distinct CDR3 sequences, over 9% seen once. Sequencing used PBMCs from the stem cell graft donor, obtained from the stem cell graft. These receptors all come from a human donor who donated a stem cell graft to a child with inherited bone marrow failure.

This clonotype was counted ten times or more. CDR3 protein: CASSHTWPQGGNTIYF. As DNA, the CDR3 is TGTGCCAGCAGCCACACATGGCCGCAGGGAGGAAACACCATATATTTT. V usage is TRBV7-9 and J usage is TRBJ1-3; D is perhaps TRBD1 (5 bases). The CDR3 runs 16 residues. Germline loops: CDR1 SEHNR, CDR2 FQNEAQ (reference sequence). The V gene lost 5 bases and the J gene lost 4 bases, with 18 bases spanning the gap.

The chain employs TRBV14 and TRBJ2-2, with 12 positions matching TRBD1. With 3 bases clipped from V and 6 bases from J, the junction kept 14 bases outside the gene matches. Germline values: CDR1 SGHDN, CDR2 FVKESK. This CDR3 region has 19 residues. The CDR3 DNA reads TGTGCCAGCAGCCAGGAGGCCCCCGGGACAGGGGGCCTCGCCGGGGAGCTGTTTTTT. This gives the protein CASSQEAPGTGGLAGELFF.

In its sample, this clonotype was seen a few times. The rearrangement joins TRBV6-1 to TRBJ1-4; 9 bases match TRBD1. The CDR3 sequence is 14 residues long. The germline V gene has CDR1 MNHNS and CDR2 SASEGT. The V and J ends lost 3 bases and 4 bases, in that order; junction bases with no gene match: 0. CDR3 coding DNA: TGTGCCAGCAGTGAGGACAGGGGTAATGAAAAACTGTTTTTT. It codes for CASSEDRGNEKLFF.

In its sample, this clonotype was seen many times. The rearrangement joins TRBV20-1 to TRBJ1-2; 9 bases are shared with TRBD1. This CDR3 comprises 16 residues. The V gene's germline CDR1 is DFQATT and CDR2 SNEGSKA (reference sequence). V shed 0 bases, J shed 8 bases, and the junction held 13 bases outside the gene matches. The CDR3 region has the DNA TGCAGTGCTAGAGATATACAGGGGGCGGCCGCGTTGGGCTACACCTTC. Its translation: CSARDIQGAAALGYTF.

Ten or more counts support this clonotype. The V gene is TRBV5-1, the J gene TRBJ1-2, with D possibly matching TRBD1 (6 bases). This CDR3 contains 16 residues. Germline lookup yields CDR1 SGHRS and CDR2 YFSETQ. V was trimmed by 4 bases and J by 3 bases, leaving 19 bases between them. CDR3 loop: CASSALGGGGDYGYTF. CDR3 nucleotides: TGCGCCAGCAGCGCCCTCGGGGGCGGGGGGGACTATGGCTACACCTTC.

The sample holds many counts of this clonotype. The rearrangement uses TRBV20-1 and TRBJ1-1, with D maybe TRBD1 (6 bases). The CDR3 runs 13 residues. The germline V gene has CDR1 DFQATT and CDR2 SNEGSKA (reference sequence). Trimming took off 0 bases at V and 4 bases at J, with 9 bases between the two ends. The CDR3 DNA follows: TGCAGTGCTAGAGAAGGGGGGCGCACTGAAGCTTTCTTT. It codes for CSAREGGRTEAFF.

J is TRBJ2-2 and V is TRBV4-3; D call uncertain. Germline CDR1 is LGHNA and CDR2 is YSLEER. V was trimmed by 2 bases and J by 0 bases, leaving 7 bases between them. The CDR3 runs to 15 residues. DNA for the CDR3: TGCGCCAGCAGCCAATGGGCTACGAACACCGGGGAGCTGTTTTTT. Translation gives CASSQWATNTGELFF.

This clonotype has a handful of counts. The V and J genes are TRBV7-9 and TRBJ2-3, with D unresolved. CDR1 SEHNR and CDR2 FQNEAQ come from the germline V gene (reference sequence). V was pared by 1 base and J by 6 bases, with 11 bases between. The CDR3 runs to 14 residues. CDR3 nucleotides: TGTGCCAGCAGCTTAGGTGCCCCCAGGGATACGCAGTATTTT. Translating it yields CASSLGAPRDTQYF.

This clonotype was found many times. CDR3 sequence (DNA): TGTGCCAGCAGCTTGGCCGCAACAGGGGATCAGCCCCAGCATTTT. As protein: CASSLAATGDQPQHF. The chain carries TRBV5-5 and TRBJ1-5; TRBD1 aligns across 7 bases. This CDR3 is 15 amino acids long. With V trimmed by 0 bases and J by 5 bases, 5 bases remained unmatched. Germline loops: CDR1 SGHKS, CDR2 YYEKEE (reference sequence).

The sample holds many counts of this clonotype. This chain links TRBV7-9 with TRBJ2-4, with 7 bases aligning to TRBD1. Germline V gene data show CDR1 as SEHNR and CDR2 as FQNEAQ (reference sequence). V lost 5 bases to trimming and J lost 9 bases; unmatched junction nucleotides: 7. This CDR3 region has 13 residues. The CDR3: CASSPPAGGIQYF. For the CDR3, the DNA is TGTGCCAGCAGCCCCCCCGCAGGGGGCATTCAGTACTTC.

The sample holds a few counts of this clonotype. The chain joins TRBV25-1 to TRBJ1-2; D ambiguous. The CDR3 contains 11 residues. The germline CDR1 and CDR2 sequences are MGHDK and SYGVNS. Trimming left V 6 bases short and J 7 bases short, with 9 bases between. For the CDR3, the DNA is TGTGCCAGCAGGGACTCCCGTGGCTACACCTTC. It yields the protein CASRDSRGYTF.

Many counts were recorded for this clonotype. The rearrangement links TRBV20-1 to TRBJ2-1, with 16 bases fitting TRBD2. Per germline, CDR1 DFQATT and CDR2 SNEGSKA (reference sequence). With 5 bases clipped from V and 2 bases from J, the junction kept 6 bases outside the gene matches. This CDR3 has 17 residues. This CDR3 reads CSAPGLAGGYPYNEQFF. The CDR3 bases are TGCAGTGCTCCGGGACTAGCGGGAGGGTACCCCTACAATGAGCAGTTCTTC.

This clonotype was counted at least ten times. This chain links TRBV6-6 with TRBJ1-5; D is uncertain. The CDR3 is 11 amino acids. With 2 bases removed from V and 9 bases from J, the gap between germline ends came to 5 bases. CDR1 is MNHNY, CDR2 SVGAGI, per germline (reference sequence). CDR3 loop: CASSYPPPQHF. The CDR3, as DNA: TGTGCCAGCAGTTACCCTCCGCCCCAGCATTTT.

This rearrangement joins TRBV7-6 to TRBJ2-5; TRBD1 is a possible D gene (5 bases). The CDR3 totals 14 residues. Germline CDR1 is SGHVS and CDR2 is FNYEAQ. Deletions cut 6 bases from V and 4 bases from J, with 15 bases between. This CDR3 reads CASRRVGRVETQYF. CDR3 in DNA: TGTGCCAGCAGAAGAGTCGGCAGGGTAGAGACCCAGTACTTC.

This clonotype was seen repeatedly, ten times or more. CDR3 nucleotides: TGTGCCAGCAGCCAAGATATCCCTCGGACAGGGGGTGGCTACACCTTC. It encodes CASSQDIPRTGGGYTF. This chain links TRBV4-2 with TRBJ1-2; 10 bases match TRBD1. Trimming cost V 0 bases and J 7 bases; bases outside gene matches: 8. CDR3 size: 16 residues. The germline V gene has CDR1 LGHNA and CDR2 YNFKEQ.

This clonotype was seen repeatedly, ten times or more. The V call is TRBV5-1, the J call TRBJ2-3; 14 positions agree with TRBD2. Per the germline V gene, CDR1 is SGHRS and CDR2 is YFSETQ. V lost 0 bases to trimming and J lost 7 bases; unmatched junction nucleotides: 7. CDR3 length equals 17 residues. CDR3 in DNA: TGCGCCAGCAGCTTGGACGGGACTAGCGGGAGACTGAATACGCAGTATTTT. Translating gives CASSLDGTSGRLNTQYF. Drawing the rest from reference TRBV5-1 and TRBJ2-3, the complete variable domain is KAGVTQTPRYLIKTRGQQVTLSCSPISGHRSVSWYQQTPGQGLQFLFEYFSETQRNKGNFPGRFSGRQFSNSRSEMNVSTLELGDSALYLCASSLDGTSGRLNTQYFGPGTRLTVL.

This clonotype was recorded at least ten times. Here the CDR3 DNA reads TGTGCCAGCAGTTTATCGAGTGGGGGGCCCGGAGAGCAGTTCTTC. Residues: CASSLSSGGPGEQFF. This sequence joins TRBV27 and TRBJ2-1; tentatively, D is TRBD1 or TRBD2 (6 bases each). This CDR3 is built from 15 residues. V dropped 0 bases and J dropped 10 bases, with 16 bases sitting between them. Germline V CDR1 and CDR2: MNHEY, SMNVEV (reference sequence).

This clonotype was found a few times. The CDR3 DNA follows: TGTGCCAGCAGCCCGACAGGGGGTGAAGAGACCCAGTACTTC. Translated, it gives CASSPTGGEETQYF. The V call is TRBV7-3, the J call TRBJ2-5; 9 bases align to TRBD1. The germline gives CDR1 SGHTA, CDR2 FQGTGA. V shed 5 bases, J shed 3 bases, and the junction held 4 bases outside the gene matches. CDR3 length: 14 amino acids.

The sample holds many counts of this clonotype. The CDR3 DNA sequence: TGTGCCAGCAGGGAGGGACTAGCGGGAGTAAGGGAGCAGTACTTC. Translating it yields CASREGLAGVREQYF. This chain connects TRBV2 to TRBJ2-7; 14 bases are shared with TRBD2. Germline V CDR1 and CDR2: SNHLY, FYNNEI. Trimming at V came to 6 bases and at J to 7 bases, leaving 8 bases not matched to a gene. This CDR3 is 15 amino acids long.

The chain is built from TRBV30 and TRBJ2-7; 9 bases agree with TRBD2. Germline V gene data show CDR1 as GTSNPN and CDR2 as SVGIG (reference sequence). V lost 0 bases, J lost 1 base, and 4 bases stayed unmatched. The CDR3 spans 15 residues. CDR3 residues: CAWSVQAGGSYEQYF. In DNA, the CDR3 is TGTGCCTGGAGTGTACAGGCGGGAGGGTCCTACGAGCAGTACTTC.

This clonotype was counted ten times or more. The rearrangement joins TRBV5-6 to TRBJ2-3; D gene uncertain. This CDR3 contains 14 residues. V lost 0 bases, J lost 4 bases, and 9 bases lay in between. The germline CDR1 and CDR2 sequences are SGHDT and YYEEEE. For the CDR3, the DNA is TGTGCCAGCAGCTTGGTGCCCCTCCCAGATACGCAGTATTTT. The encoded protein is CASSLVPLPDTQYF.

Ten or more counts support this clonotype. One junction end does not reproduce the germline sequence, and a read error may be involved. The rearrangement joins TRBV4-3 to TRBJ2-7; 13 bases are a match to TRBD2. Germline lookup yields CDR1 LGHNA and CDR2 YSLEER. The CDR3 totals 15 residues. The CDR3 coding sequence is TGCGCCAGTAGCCAACGGACTAGCGGGAGAAACGAGCAGTACTTC. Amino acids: CASSQRTSGRNEQYF.

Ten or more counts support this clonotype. The CDR3 sequence: CASSLTGGPNTGELFF. CDR3 DNA sequence: TGCGCCAGCAGCCTCACAGGGGGCCCTAACACCGGGGAGCTGTTTTTT. J is TRBJ2-2 and V is TRBV5-1; TRBD1 agrees at 9 bases. Trimming removed 4 bases from V and 2 bases from J; junction bases left unmatched: 6. Germline V gene sequence: CDR1 SGHRS, CDR2 YFSETQ. CDR3 size: 16 residues. Supplemented by reference TRBV5-1 and TRBJ2-2, the full variable domain reads KAGVTQTPRYLIKTRGQQVTLSCSPISGHRSVSWYQQTPGQGLQFLFEYFSETQRNKGNFPGRFSGRQFSNSRSEMNVSTLELGDSALYLCASSLTGGPNTGELFFGEGSRLTVL.

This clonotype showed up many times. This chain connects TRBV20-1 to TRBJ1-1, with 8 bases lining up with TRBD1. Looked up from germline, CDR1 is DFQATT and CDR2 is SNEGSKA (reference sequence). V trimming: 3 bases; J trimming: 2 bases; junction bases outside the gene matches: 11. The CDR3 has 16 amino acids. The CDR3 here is CSASDIVGQGNTEAFF. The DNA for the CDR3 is TGCAGTGCTAGTGATATTGTTGGACAGGGAAACACTGAAGCTTTCTTT.